Detailed here is one T cell receptor (beta chain). The data belong to a study of cytomegalovirus exposure and HLA in healthy donors. PCR primers comprised 60 Vbeta and 13 Jbeta primers. Sequenced by immunoSEQ multiplex PCR; TCRdb stores in-frame clones only, minus some. The data contain under 95,000 clones, roughly 77% of them singletons. This TCR was sampled from a woman aged 40-49 years in good health and CMV-seropositive. Sequencing was carried out using PBMCs.

This CDR3 reads CASSALTGPVSPEELDLAKNIQYF. As DNA, the CDR3 is TGTGCCAGCAGCGCCCTTACAGGTCCTGTATCACCAGAAGAACTTGACCTAGCCAAAAACATTCAGTACTTC. The chain is built from TRBV14 and TRBJ2-4; weak D call: TRBD1 (5 bases). The germline CDR1 and CDR2 sequences are SGHDN and FVKESK. The CDR3 sequence is 24 residues long. Trimming left V 5 bases short and J 0 bases short, with 38 bases between.